This entry lists 9 T cell receptor beta chains sequenced from one sample in a study of blood T cell repertoires in COVID-19. TCRdb keeps only in-frame clones here, not all; method: immunoSEQ multiplex PCR. The data contain about 130,000 clones, about 79% of them seen just once; the ten biggest clones take up 3% to 3.5%. Sequencing was carried out using peripheral blood. The source is a woman of 80 years or more with acute or convalescent COVID-19.

The chain carries TRBV6-4 and TRBJ1-2; no definite D call. Per germline, CDR1 MRHNA and CDR2 SNTAGT. The CDR3 length is 15 residues. V was cut by 4 bases and J by 1 base, with 13 bases left in between. CDR3 nucleotides: TGTGCCAGCAGTGTCGGATCCGGGAGTAACTATGGCTACACCTTC. This codes for CASSVGSGSNYGYTF.

The chain links TRBV27 to TRBJ2-1; 11 bases are a match to TRBD2. Germline CDR1 MNHEY, CDR2 SMNVEV (reference sequence). V trimming: 1 base; J trimming: 9 bases; junction bases outside the gene matches: 8. CDR3 length: 16 amino acids. The CDR3 protein is CASSLWVAGGVSEQFF. CDR3 sequence (DNA): TGTGCCAGCAGTTTATGGGTAGCGGGGGGGGTGAGTGAGCAGTTCTTC.

The chain uses TRBV19 and TRBJ1-4; D is ambiguous. Germline lookup yields CDR1 LNHDA and CDR2 SQIVND (reference sequence). This CDR3 contains 12 residues. Trimming left V 7 bases short and J 7 bases short, with 10 bases between. CDR3 nucleotide sequence: TGTGCCAGTACTGAGGTCGGTGAAAAACTGTTTTTT. It is translated as CASTEVGEKLFF.

V gene TRBV5-4 combines with J gene TRBJ1-1; 9 bases map to TRBD1. CDR1 and CDR2 from the germline V gene are SGHNT and YYREEE (reference sequence). Germline trimming cut 4 bases from V and 0 bases from J; bases unmatched to any gene: 7. CDR3 length: 16 residues. CDR3 protein: CASSKQGAGMNTEAFF. The CDR3 DNA reads as TGTGCCAGCAGCAAACAGGGGGCTGGGATGAACACTGAAGCTTTCTTT. The variable domain in full, with the rest retrieved from reference TRBV5-4 and TRBJ1-1, is ETGVTQSPTHLIKTRGQQVTLRCSSQSGHNTVSWYQQALGQGPQFIFQYYREEENGRGNFPPRFSGLQFPNYSSELNVNALELDDSALYLCASSKQGAGMNTEAFFGQGTRLTVV.

The chain links TRBV7-3 to TRBJ2-2; D is ambiguous. CDR1 and CDR2 (germline): SGHTA, FQGTGA. CDR3 length: 13 amino acids. Deletions cut 5 bases from V and 5 bases from J, with 9 bases between. CDR3 loop: CASSPRLTGELFF. CDR3 DNA sequence: TGTGCCAGCAGCCCGCGTTTAACCGGGGAGCTGTTTTTT.

The chain employs TRBV5-4 and TRBJ1-2, with 7 bases matching TRBD1. This CDR3 is built from 15 residues. CDR1 and CDR2 from the germline V gene are SGHNT and YYREEE (reference sequence). The V and J ends lost 1 base and 6 bases, in that order; junction bases with no gene match: 9. Written as DNA, the CDR3 is TGTGCCAGCAGCTTGAGGGCTACAGGGGAGGATGGCTACACCTTC. Its translation is CASSLRATGEDGYTF.

The CDR3 region is CASSTEYRGNQPQHF. The CDR3, as DNA: TGTGCCAGTAGTACTGAATACCGAGGCAATCAGCCCCAGCATTTT. This chain links TRBV19 with TRBJ1-5; unclear D gene. The V gene lost 4 bases and the J gene lost 2 bases, with 12 bases spanning the gap. The CDR3 loop spans 15 amino acids. Germline CDR1 LNHDA, CDR2 SQIVND (reference sequence).

The CDR3 DNA reads as TGTGCCAGCAGCGTAGAGAGCAGGGTTGATGGTGGCTACACCTTC. Protein sequence: CASSVESRVDGGYTF. J is TRBJ1-2 and V is TRBV9; the D gene is possibly TRBD1 (5 bases). V was trimmed by 0 bases and J by 7 bases, leaving 16 bases between them. CDR1 and CDR2 from the germline V gene are SGDLS and YYNGEE. The CDR3 length is 15 residues.

The chain carries TRBV18 and TRBJ1-5; 8 bases fit TRBD1. The CDR3 runs to 16 residues. With V trimmed by 6 bases and J by 1 base, 8 bases remained unmatched. CDR1 and CDR2 from the germline V gene are KGHSH and LQKENI. The CDR3 region has the DNA TGTGCCAGCTCCCCTGACAGGGGTAGCAGCAATCAGCCCCAGCATTTT. It translates to CASSPDRGSSNQPQHF.